The source of this T cell receptor (beta chain) is a study of blood T cell repertoires in COVID-19. Study details: Samples of COVID-19 (acute and convalescent) were obtained from the United States, Italy and Spain. From T cells, B-cell-depleted T cells, or PBMCs came the material, which was cDNA or gDNA.

J gave up 0 bases and V 0 bases, and 10 bases lay outside the gene matches. Germline V CDR1 and CDR2: SGDLS, YYNGEE. The CDR3 totals 18 residues. In the original workflow: Estimation of nucleated cell counts was performed using reference gene primer amplification. TCRdb's table, derived via immunoSEQ multiplex PCR, lists solely in-frame clones and lacks some. V, J and clone size are taken as reported in that table, and D and trimming were inferred from the DNA itself. The sample includes about 380,000 clones, 81% of them seen just once. This chain links TRBV9 with TRBJ2-5, with 8 bases aligning to TRBD2. The clonotype was recovered from a human donor with acute or convalescent COVID-19. The donor label of this sample is uncertain. The specimen was peripheral blood. The CDR3: CASSVAVGRASYQETQYF. In nucleotides, the CDR3 is TGTGCCAGCAGCGTAGCTGTCGGGAGGGCCTCATACCAAGAGACCCAGTACTTC.